This TCR beta chain was sequenced in a study of cytomegalovirus exposure and HLA in healthy donors. Whole-study results and caveats: Previously analyzed data showed that most TCR beta V segments were productive at a frequency of about 90% or about 30%. The authors confirmed in vitro that three CMV-associated chains were specific for CMV antigens.

Remarks on this clone: As yet, its antigen is unknown.

Germline V gene data show CDR1 as SGHRS and CDR2 as YFSETQ. The CDR3 length is 13 residues. Trimming took off 4 bases at V and 10 bases at J, with 17 bases between the two ends. The PCR used 60 Vbeta and 13 Jbeta primers. Here immunoSEQ multiplex PCR was the method, and the copy in TCRdb shows in-frame clones only, minus some. The data contain some 150,000 clones, 70% to 80% of them singletons. Sequenced: PBMCs. This TCR came from a middle-aged man in good health and CMV-seronegative. The chain uses TRBV5-1 and TRBJ1-1; tentatively, D is TRBD1 (5 bases). CDR3: CASSPLGRAVAFF. CDR3 coding DNA: TGCGCCAGCAGCCCCTTGGGCAGGGCGGTAGCTTTCTTT.